Below, 18 T cell receptor beta chains from the same sample are listed, as sequenced in a study of blood T cell repertoires in COVID-19. Sequenced by immunoSEQ multiplex PCR; TCRdb stores in-frame clones only, minus some. The sample includes under 150,000 clones, more than 75% of them seen just once. Specimen: peripheral blood. The receptors stem from a human donor in a cohort sampled during active COVID-19.

The CDR3, as DNA: TGTGCCAGTAGTGGCGGGCTTGTTGGCGTTGGCTATGGCTACACCTTC. Its translation is CASSGGLVGVGYGYTF. The chain links TRBV19 to TRBJ1-2; D is ambiguous. The germline V gene encodes CDR1 LNHDA and CDR2 SQIVND (reference sequence). V dropped 5 bases and J dropped 4 bases, with 20 bases sitting between them. The CDR3 sequence is 16 residues long.

The DNA for the CDR3 is TGTGCCAGCAGCCATGGTGGAGTCAGCGGGAGTTCCTACAATGAGCAGTTCTTC. Protein: CASSHGGVSGSSYNEQFF. The rearrangement uses TRBV3-1 (or the pseudogene TRBV3-2) and TRBJ2-1, with TRBD2 matching 8 bases. This CDR3 is built from 18 residues. The J segment lost 1 base and the V segment lost 3 bases, leaving 11 bases of the junction unmatched. Germline-derived CDR1 and CDR2 are LGHDT and YNNKEL (reference sequence).

V is TRBV4-1 and J is TRBJ2-5; 11 bases map to TRBD2. V lost 4 bases and J lost 9; bases outside the gene matches: 19. Germline assignment: CDR1 MGHRA and CDR2 YSYEKL. This CDR3 is built from 18 residues. Written as DNA, the CDR3 is TGCGCCAGCAGCCGACTGCTGGGGACTAGCGGCGTGGTTAGGGCCCAGTACTTC. It yields the protein CASSRLLGTSGVVRAQYF.

This clone showed up just a few times. This rearrangement joins TRBV19 to TRBJ1-1, with a tentative D call TRBD1 (5 bases). V was shortened by 1 base and J by 2 bases, with 8 bases between the two germline ends. CDR1 and CDR2 from the germline V gene are LNHDA and SQIVND (reference sequence). CDR3 length equals 14 residues. CDR3 nucleotides: TGTGCCAGTAGTATAGCAGGGACTAACACTGAAGCTTTCTTT. Its protein is CASSIAGTNTEAFF.

This clone has more than one count but fewer than ten. The chain has TRBV4-2 and TRBJ1-2, with D perhaps TRBD1 (6 bases). Trimming removed 1 base from V and 4 bases from J, with 16 bases in between. Germline-derived CDR1 and CDR2 are LGHNA and YNFKEQ. This CDR3 is 16 amino acids long. CDR3 nucleotides: TGTGCCAGCAGCCAAGCGGCAGGGGACAACCCCTATGGCTACACCTTC. Its translation is CASSQAAGDNPYGYTF.

In nucleotides, the CDR3 is TGTGCCAGCAGCGTAGGTGTGGGGAGTAACTATGGCTACACCTTC. Translation gives CASSVGVGSNYGYTF. This chain uses TRBV9 with TRBJ1-2; D is unclear. Looked up from germline, CDR1 is SGDLS and CDR2 is YYNGEE. This CDR3 contains 15 residues. V lost 0 bases and J 1 base, leaving 10 bases between the germline ends.

This chain links TRBV7-2 with TRBJ2-1; 9 bases match TRBD2. The CDR3 is 15 amino acids. Germline V gene lookup returns CDR1 SGHTA and CDR2 FQGNSA. With V trimmed by 1 base and J by 7 bases, 5 bases remained unmatched. This chain's CDR3 is CASSLVAGVSNEQFF. The CDR3 nucleotides are TGTGCCAGCAGCTTAGTAGCGGGGGTCAGTAATGAGCAGTTCTTC.

The V and J genes are TRBV4-1 and TRBJ2-2, with a weak D call TRBD2 (6 bases). Trimming removed 3 bases from V and 2 bases from J, with 10 bases in between. CDR3 length equals 15 residues. The germline V gene has CDR1 MGHRA and CDR2 YSYEKL. The CDR3 DNA reads as TGCGCCAGCAGCCATGTGGGGACTAACACCGGGGAGCTGTTTTTT. As protein: CASSHVGTNTGELFF.

The chain has TRBV14 and TRBJ2-3; D gene unclear. The ends were cut back, 5 bases at V and 2 bases at J, with 2 bases in the middle. The CDR3 spans 11 residues. Germline V CDR1 and CDR2: SGHDN, FVKESK. In DNA, the CDR3 is TGTGCCAGCAGCTACACAGATACGCAGTATTTT. Its translation: CASSYTDTQYF. Full variable domain (missing parts from reference TRBV14 and TRBJ2-3): EAGVTQFPSHSVIEKGQTVTLRCDPISGHDNLYWYRRVMGKEIKFLLHFVKESKQDESGMPNNRFLAERTGGTYSTLKVQPAELEDSGVYFCASSYTDTQYFGPGTRLTVL.

The rearrangement joins TRBV5-1 to TRBJ2-2, with D tentatively TRBD2 (6 bases). The CDR3 is made up of 14 amino acids. Germline CDR1 SGHRS, CDR2 YFSETQ. V was pared by 4 bases and J by 6 bases, with 13 bases between. This chain's CDR3 is CASSPRESPGELFF. The CDR3 nucleotides read TGCGCCAGCAGCCCCCGGGAGAGCCCCGGGGAGCTGTTTTTT.

This clone came up once. The genes are TRBV11-2 and TRBJ2-1; 7 bases line up with TRBD2. CDR1 and CDR2 from the germline V gene are SGHAT and FQNNGV. The CDR3 length is 12 residues. V gave up 8 bases and J gave up 7 bases; unmatched junction bases: 5. The CDR3 protein is CASRGAGNEQFF. Here the CDR3 DNA reads TGTGCCAGCCGCGGAGCGGGGAATGAGCAGTTCTTC.

V and J are TRBV19 and TRBJ1-1, with 8 bases matching TRBD1. The CDR3 consists of 15 residues. CDR1 and CDR2 (germline): LNHDA, SQIVND (reference sequence). V was clipped by 5 bases and J by 4 bases; unmatched bases: 9. This chain's CDR3 is CASSSPGGAGTEAFF. CDR3 in DNA: TGTGCCAGTAGTTCCCCAGGGGGCGCGGGCACTGAAGCTTTCTTT.

This clone was seen a few times. The chain is built from TRBV16 and TRBJ2-3; TRBD1 matches at 8 bases. The J segment lost 1 base and the V segment lost 6 bases, leaving 6 bases of the junction unmatched. Germline CDR1 is KGHSY and CDR2 is FQNENV. This CDR3 is built from 15 residues. CDR3 DNA: TGTGCCAGCAGTCTCTGGACAGGGCGCACAGATACGCAGTATTTT. This sequence encodes CASSLWTGRTDTQYF.

The J gene is TRBJ2-5, the V gene TRBV7-6; weak D call: TRBD2 (6 bases). The CDR3 sequence is 15 residues long. V lost 5 bases and J 2 bases, leaving 15 bases between the germline ends. Germline CDR1 and CDR2: SGHVS and FNYEAQ. The CDR3, as DNA: TGTGCCAGCAGCCCGGTGGGGGGAAGGCAAGAGACCCAGTACTTC. Translated: CASSPVGGRQETQYF.

This clone is a singleton in its sample. V gene TRBV5-1 combines with J gene TRBJ1-1, with D possibly matching TRBD1 (5 bases). This CDR3 is 15 amino acids long. V lost 4 bases to trimming and J lost 7 bases, with 20 bases between them. Germline CDR1 SGHRS, CDR2 YFSETQ. DNA of the CDR3: TGCGCCAGCAGCGAACTAATGGGGAGCGGGGGTGAAGCTTTCTTT. Protein sequence: CASSELMGSGGEAFF.

Remarks on this clone: One junction end does not reproduce the germline sequence, and a read error may be involved. CDR3 sequence (DNA): TGTGCTAGCAGCTTAACCGGGACAGGGGTTCTCGATGAGCAGTTCTTC. Translated, it gives CASSLTGTGVLDEQFF. The chain combines TRBV7-7 with TRBJ2-1; 10 bases are shared with TRBD1. Per germline, CDR1 SSHAT and CDR2 FNYEAQ (reference sequence). The CDR3 is 16 amino acids. Combining the CDR3 with reference TRBV7-7 and TRBJ2-1 gives the whole variable domain GAGVSQSPRYKVTKRGQDVTLRCDPISSHATLYWYQQALGQGPEFLTYFNYEAQPDKSGLPSDRFSAERPEGSISTLTIQRTEQRDSAMYRCASSLTGTGVLDEQFFGPGTRLTVL.

This chain uses TRBV19 with TRBJ2-7; 10 bases map to TRBD2. With V trimmed by 7 bases and J by 2 bases, 8 bases remained unmatched. Germline lookup yields CDR1 LNHDA and CDR2 SQIVND (reference sequence). The CDR3 sequence is 15 residues long. In nucleotides, the CDR3 is TGTGCCAGTAATAGTTGGACTAGCGGAGCCTACGAGCAGTACTTC. Its translation: CASNSWTSGAYEQYF.

DNA for the CDR3: TGTGCCTGGACTGGCTACGACCGAGCAGGGCTCTACGAGCAGTACTTC. This gives the protein CAWTGYDRAGLYEQYF. J is TRBJ2-7 and V is TRBV30, with D possibly TRBD1 on 5 matching bases. Germline assignment: CDR1 GTSNPN and CDR2 SVGIG (reference sequence). This CDR3 contains 16 residues. V was shortened by 4 bases and J by 3 bases, with 22 bases between the two germline ends.